A selection of T cell receptor beta chains follows, all from one sample in a study of T cell responses to AZD1222 COVID-19 vaccine. Assay used: immunoSEQ multiplex PCR; TCRdb lists only in-frame clones, some missing. The table lists roughly 150,000 clones, roughly 90% of them singletons. The sequencing used peripheral blood, collected on day 0 of AZD1222 vaccination. Source of these receptors: an adult in good health. CDR3s include the opening cysteine and the closing phenylalanine or tryptophan. D genes are given only for firm matches. Expanded clones are given a class, and other clones once, few, many or no size at all.

V,length,J,size,D,CDR3,DNA
TRBV6-5,14,TRBJ1-5,.,.,CASSENLSNQPQHF,TGTGCCAGCTCGGAGAACCTTAGCAATCAGCCCCAGCATTTT
TRBV5-5,16,TRBJ1-6,.,.,CASSLTGGSYNSPLHF,TGTGCCAGCAGCTTGACCGGTGGATCCTATAATTCACCCCTCCACTTT
TRBV27,13,TRBJ2-1,.,.,CASSLGVGSEQFF,TGTGCCAGCAGTTTGGGGGTTGGTAGTGAGCAGTTCTTC
TRBV21-1,16,TRBJ1-2,.,.,CASSKGKQGATYGYTF,TGTGCCAGCAGCAAAGGAAAACAGGGGGCTACGTATGGCTACACCTTC
TRBV6-5,15,TRBJ2-5,.,.,CASSSARGIPETQYF,TGTGCCAGCAGTTCCGCCCGAGGGATTCCGGAGACCCAGTACTTC
TRBV10-3,12,TRBJ1-1,once,.,CAIKEGGTEAFF,TGTGCCATCAAGGAGGGGGGGACTGAAGCTTTCTTT
TRBV7-9,16,TRBJ1-5,.,TRBD1,CASGAGGTESNQPQHF,TGTGCCAGCGGGGCAGGGGGCACGGAAAGCAATCAGCCCCAGCATTTT
TRBV19,16,TRBJ1-1,.,.,CASSLRGGSMNTEAFF,TGTGCCAGTAGTTTACGTGGGGGCTCCATGAACACTGAAGCTTTCTTT
TRBV6-5,13,TRBJ2-7,.,.,CASSRESFYEQYF,TGTGCCAGCAGTCGGGAGTCCTTCTACGAGCAGTACTTC
TRBV5-6,12,TRBJ1-3,.,.,CASRQSGNTIYF,TGTGCCAGCAGACAGTCAGGAAACACCATATATTTT
TRBV6-5,16,TRBJ2-1,once,TRBD1,CASSSSGTGDYIGQFF,TGTGCCAGCAGTTCGTCCGGGACAGGGGACTACATTGGGCAGTTCTTC
TRBV9,15,TRBJ1-2,.,.,CASSVEVGRINGYTF,TGTGCCAGCAGCGTAGAGGTGGGGAGAATAAATGGCTACACCTTC
TRBV5-5,14,TRBJ2-1,.,.,CASSFRTPHNEQFF,TGTGCCAGCAGCTTCCGGACACCACACAATGAGCAGTTCTTC
TRBV6-6,12,TRBJ2-1,.,.,CASSSNYNEQFF,TGTGCCAGCAGTTCCAACTACAATGAGCAGTTCTTC
TRBV5-1,17,TRBJ1-4,.,TRBD1,CASSARTGWKGNEKLFF,TGCGCCAGCAGCGCCCGGACAGGGTGGAAGGGGAATGAAAAACTGTTTTTT
TRBV5-8,14,TRBJ1-2,.,.,CASSFARGLDGYTF,TGTGCCAGCAGCTTTGCCAGGGGTTTGGATGGCTACACCTTC
TRBV6-5,15,TRBJ1-2,.,.,CASSYSSQGGLGYTF,TGTGCCAGCAGTTACTCTAGCCAAGGAGGTCTTGGCTACACCTTC
TRBV5-8,14,TRBJ2-3,.,.,CASSLEPSTDTQYF,TGTGCCAGCAGCTTGGAACCTAGCACAGATACGCAGTATTTT
TRBV28,12,TRBJ1-2,.,.,CASSLGLYGYTF,TGTGCCAGCAGTTTAGGGCTCTATGGCTACACCTTC
TRBV9,13,TRBJ1-1,.,.,CASSVARGTEAFF,TGTGCCAGCAGCGTAGCTCGAGGCACTGAAGCTTTCTTT
TRBV5-4,15,TRBJ1-2,.,.,CASLTAPNPTAGYTF,TGTGCCAGCCTCACGGCCCCAAATCCCACAGCTGGCTACACCTTC
TRBV10-3,11,TRBJ2-1,.,.,CASATGNEQFF,TGTGCCAGCGCGACCGGCAATGAGCAGTTCTTC
TRBV5-1,15,TRBJ1-3,once,TRBD1,CASSVDRGTGNTIYF,TGCGCCAGCAGCGTTGACAGGGGGACTGGAAACACCATATATTTT
TRBV18,16,TRBJ1-6,.,TRBD1,CASSPKGAIDNSPLHF,TGTGCCAGCTCACCTAAGGGGGCCATTGATAATTCACCCCTCCACTTT
TRBV2,15,TRBJ1-1,.,.,CAIIRDGQKNTEAFF,TGTGCCATCATCCGGGATGGACAGAAGAACACTGAAGCTTTCTTT
TRBV19,13,TRBJ1-1,.,.,CASSMSALSEAFF,TGTGCCAGTAGTATGTCAGCCCTCTCTGAAGCTTTCTTT
TRBV7-9,13,TRBJ2-7,.,TRBD1,CASSRDRGHEQYF,TGTGCCAGCAGCCGGGACAGGGGCCACGAGCAGTACTTC
TRBV12-5,13,TRBJ2-3,few,.,CASGLVPTDTQYF,TGTGCTAGTGGTTTGGTACCCACAGATACGCAGTATTTT
TRBV2,17,TRBJ2-6,.,.,CASSERGRGAGANVLTF,TGTGCCAGCAGTGAACGGGGGCGCGGCGCTGGGGCCAACGTCCTGACTTTC
TRBV6-5,12,TRBJ1-5,.,.,CATTTANQPQHF,TGTGCCACTACGACAGCTAATCAGCCCCAGCATTTT
TRBV4-2,17,TRBJ1-5,.,.,CASSQDPSGRGNQPQHF,TGTGCCAGCAGCCAAGATCCTTCAGGGAGAGGCAATCAGCCCCAGCATTTT
TRBV5-6,15,TRBJ1-5,.,.,CASSGLQISYQPQHF,TGTGCCAGCAGCGGTCTACAGATTTCTTATCAGCCCCAGCATTTT
TRBV5-4,15,TRBJ2-5,.,.,CASSHGLGYQETQYF,TGTGCCAGCAGTCATGGGCTGGGGTACCAAGAGACCCAGTACTTC
TRBV7-2,16,TRBJ2-3,.,TRBD2,CASSARTSGRADTQYF,TGTGCCAGCAGCGCCCGGACTAGCGGGAGGGCAGATACGCAGTATTTT
TRBV5-1,15,TRBJ2-6,.,.,CASNELSSGANVLTF,TGCGCCAGCAACGAACTCAGCTCTGGGGCCAACGTCCTGACTTTC
TRBV7-9,14,TRBJ1-1,.,.,CASSLRTGNTEAFF,TGTGCCAGCAGCTTAAGGACGGGGAACACTGAAGCTTTCTTT
TRBV9,13,TRBJ1-3,.,.,CASSGNSGNTIYF,TGTGCCAGCAGCGGCAACTCTGGAAACACCATATATTTT
TRBV27,15,TRBJ1-2,.,.,CASSLKGGGNYGYTF,TGTGCCAGCAGTTTAAAAGGAGGGGGTAACTATGGCTACACCTTC
TRBV7-9,13,TRBJ2-4,.,TRBD2,CASSLSGVNIQYF,TGTGCCAGCAGCTTAAGCGGGGTGAACATTCAGTACTTC
TRBV27,13,TRBJ1-1,once,.,CASSLAMNTEAFF,TGTGCCAGCAGTTTGGCAATGAACACTGAAGCTTTCTTT
TRBV3-1/TRBV3-2,14,TRBJ2-3,.,.,CASSHTGFADTQYF,TGTGCCAGCAGCCATACAGGGTTTGCAGATACGCAGTATTTT
TRBV6-2/TRBV6-3,15,TRBJ1-6,.,TRBD1,CASSSSGTGFSPLHF,TGTGCCAGCAGCAGTTCCGGGACAGGGTTCTCACCCCTCCACTTT
TRBV19,15,TRBJ2-5,.,.,CASSATRRLEETQYF,TGTGCCAGTAGTGCGACTAGGAGGCTGGAAGAGACCCAGTACTTC
TRBV6-5,15,TRBJ1-5,.,.,CASRLTENSNQPQHF,TGTGCCAGCAGATTGACAGAAAATAGCAATCAGCCCCAGCATTTT
TRBV28,13,TRBJ1-2,.,.,CASSLLGSYGYTF,TGTGCCAGCAGTTTACTGGGCAGCTATGGCTACACCTTC
TRBV19,14,TRBJ1-2,.,.,CASSPAGGSYGYTF,TGTGCCAGTAGTCCTGCCGGGGGTAGTTATGGCTACACCTTC
TRBV6-4,15,TRBJ1-1,.,.,CASSDSVGTATEAFF,TGTGCCAGCAGTGACTCTGTTGGGACGGCGACTGAAGCTTTCTTT
TRBV7-9,15,TRBJ1-3,.,TRBD1,CASSLATGSGNTIYF,TGTGCCAGCAGCTTAGCGACAGGGTCTGGAAACACCATATATTTT
TRBV15,14,TRBJ2-5,.,.,CATSRSYESETQYF,TGTGCCACCAGCCGCTCCTATGAATCCGAGACCCAGTACTTC
TRBV15,17,TRBJ2-1,.,TRBD2,CATSRDLAGGPINEQFF,TGTGCCACCAGCAGAGATCTGGCGGGAGGGCCCATCAATGAGCAGTTCTTC
TRBV5-5,15,TRBJ2-3,.,.,CASSLAVAGTDTQYF,TGTGCCAGCAGCTTGGCAGTAGCAGGCACAGATACGCAGTATTTT
TRBV11-2,16,TRBJ2-5,.,TRBD2,CASSLGTSGRRETQYF,TGTGCCAGCAGCCTAGGGACTAGCGGGCGAAGAGAGACCCAGTACTTC
TRBV18,15,TRBJ2-3,.,.,CASSPELLSTDTQYF,TGTGCCAGCTCACCTGAACTTCTTAGCACAGATACGCAGTATTTT
TRBV6-5,11,TRBJ1-2,.,TRBD1,CASTAGGDYTF,TGTGCCAGCACCGCAGGGGGCGACTACACCTTC
TRBV27,13,TRBJ2-7,few,TRBD1,CASSWTGSYEQYF,TGTGCCAGCAGTTGGACAGGTTCCTACGAGCAGTACTTC
TRBV18,18,TRBJ2-7,.,TRBD1,CASSRGGTGGLGSYEQYF,TGTGCCAGCTCACGAGGGGGCACAGGGGGCTTAGGGTCCTACGAGCAGTACTTC
TRBV27,13,TRBJ2-7,.,.,CASSLLIDEEQYF,TGTGCCAGCAGTTTATTGATCGACGAGGAGCAGTACTTC
TRBV11-1,14,TRBJ2-3,.,.,CASSSGRGQDTQYF,TGTGCCAGCAGCTCGGGACGCGGCCAAGATACGCAGTATTTT